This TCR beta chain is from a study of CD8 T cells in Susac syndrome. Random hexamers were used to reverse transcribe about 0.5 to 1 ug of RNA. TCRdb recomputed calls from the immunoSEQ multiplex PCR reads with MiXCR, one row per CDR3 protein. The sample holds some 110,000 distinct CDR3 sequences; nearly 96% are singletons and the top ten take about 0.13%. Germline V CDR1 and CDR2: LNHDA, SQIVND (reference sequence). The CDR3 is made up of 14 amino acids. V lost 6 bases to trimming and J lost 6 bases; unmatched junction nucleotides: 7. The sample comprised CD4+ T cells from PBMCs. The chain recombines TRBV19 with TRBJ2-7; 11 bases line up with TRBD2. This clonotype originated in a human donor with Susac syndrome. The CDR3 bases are TGTGCCAGTAGCACTAGCGGGAGATCCGCCGAGCAGTACTTC. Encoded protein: CASSTSGRSAEQYF. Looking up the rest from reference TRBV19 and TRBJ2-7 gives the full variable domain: DGGITQSPKYLFRKEGQNVTLSCEQNLNHDAMYWYRQDPGQGLRLIYYSQIVNDFQKGDIAEGYSVSREKKESFPLTVTSAQKNPTAFYLCASSTSGRSAEQYFGPGTRLTVT.